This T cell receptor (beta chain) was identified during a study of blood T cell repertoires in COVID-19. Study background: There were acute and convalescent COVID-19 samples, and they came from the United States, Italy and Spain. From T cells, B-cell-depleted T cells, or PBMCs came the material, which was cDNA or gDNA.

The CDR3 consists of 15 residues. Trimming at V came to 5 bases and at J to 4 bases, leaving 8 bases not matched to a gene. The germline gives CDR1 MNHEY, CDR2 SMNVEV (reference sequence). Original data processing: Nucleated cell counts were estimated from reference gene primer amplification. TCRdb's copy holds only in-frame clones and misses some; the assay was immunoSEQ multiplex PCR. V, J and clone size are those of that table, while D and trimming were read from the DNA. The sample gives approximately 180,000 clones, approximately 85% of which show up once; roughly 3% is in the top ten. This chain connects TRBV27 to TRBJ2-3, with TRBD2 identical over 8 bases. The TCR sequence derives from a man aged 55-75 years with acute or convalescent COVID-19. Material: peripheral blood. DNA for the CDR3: TGTGCCAGCAGTCCGGGACTAGAATATCCAGATACGCAGTATTTT. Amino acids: CASSPGLEYPDTQYF.